This paragraph covers one TCR beta chain sequence. Profiled with immunoSEQ multiplex PCR; TCRdb holds only in-frame clones, not every one. The sample includes more than 60,000 clones, 91% of them seen just once. This specimen belongs to a study of blood T cell repertoires in COVID-19. Germline V gives CDR1 LGHDT, CDR2 YNNKEL (reference sequence). The J segment lost 9 bases and the V segment lost 4 bases, leaving 10 bases of the junction unmatched. CDR3 length equals 17 residues. The source is a human donor in a cohort sampled during active COVID-19. V is TRBV3-1 (or the pseudogene TRBV3-2) and J is TRBJ1-6; 12 bases align to TRBD1. Specimen: peripheral blood. The CDR3 here is CASSRYGTGGVISPLHF. The CDR3 nucleotides read TGTGCCAGCAGCCGATACGGGACAGGGGGCGTGATTTCACCCCTCCACTTT.